These 17 T cell receptor beta chains came from one sample sequenced in a study of T cell clonality in common variable immunodeficiency. Findings and limits, study-wide: Common variable immunodeficiency TCR beta sequences reportedly had fewer deletions and N-nucleotide insertions.

The method was immunoSEQ multiplex PCR; TCRdb's version includes in-frame clones alone and lacks a portion of them. Observed in the sample are under 15,000 clones, none of them singletons. The antigens for these receptors are not known. The sequenced sample consisted of peripheral blood mononuclear cells. The source of these receptors is a human donor with common variable immunodeficiency.

The CDR3 is CASSPRRDRAYEQYF. The CDR3 DNA, read in part, is TGTGCCAGCTCACCAAGGAGGGACAGGGCATACGAG. V usage is TRBV18 and J usage is TRBJ2-7, with TRBD1 identical over 9 bases. The CDR3 end is not reached by the read, which stops 3 residues before it; the germline J gene fills it in. This CDR3 has 15 amino acids. Germline-derived CDR1 and CDR2 are KGHSH and LQKENI. V lost 2 bases and J lost 4; bases outside the gene matches: 6.

A note on this clone: Coverage ceases 3 residues before the CDR3 finishes, and the germline J gene fills in the end. V and J are TRBV11-3 and TRBJ2-1; D is unresolved. The CDR3 spans 15 residues. Trimming left V 3 bases short and J 5 bases short, with 14 bases between. CDR1 SGHNT and CDR2 YENEEA come from the germline V gene. CDR3 bases read: TGTGCCAGCAGCTTGCGAACGACCGACAACAATGAG. Its protein product is CASSLRTTDNNE. The CDR3 as a whole reads CASSLRTTDNNEQFF.

By share, this clone ranks as medium-sized. The read ends 3 residues early relative to the CDR3; the germline J gene fills the gap. The rearrangement uses TRBV19 and TRBJ2-3; the D gene is possibly TRBD1 (7 bases). The CDR3 totals 15 residues. From germline, CDR1 is LNHDA and CDR2 SQIVND (reference sequence). The germline V and J ends were trimmed by 10 bases and 2 bases, with 19 bases remaining between them. The CDR3 bases that were read are TGTGCCACCTCGCGGCAGGGGGGATACACAGATACG. It translates to CATSRQGGYTDT. From start to end, the CDR3 is CATSRQGGYTDTQYF. The full variable domain, in which reference TRBV19 and TRBJ2-3 provide the parts outside the CDR3, is DGGITQSPKYLFRKEGQNVTLSCEQNLNHDAMYWYRQDPGQGLRLIYYSQIVNDFQKGDIAEGYSVSREKKESFPLTVTSAQKNPTAFYLCATSRQGGYTDTQYFGPGTRLTVL.

Details on this clone: The read is 3 residues too short to cover the CDR3 end, so that end is filled in from the germline J gene. V usage is TRBV7-9 and J usage is TRBJ2-7, with D tentatively TRBD1 (6 bases). The CDR3 covers 14 residues. CDR1 and CDR2 (germline): SEHNR, FQNEAQ (reference sequence). Trimming removed 5 bases at V and 0 bases at J, with 11 bases between. The CDR3 sequence is CASSRDTISYEQYF. Incomplete CDR3 DNA: TGTGCCAGCAGCCGGGACACTATCTCCTACGAG.

For this clone: The read falls 3 residues short of the CDR3 end, and the missing part is taken from the germline J gene. V usage is TRBV7-7 and J usage is TRBJ2-3; 9 nucleotides match TRBD2. V gave up 6 bases and J gave up 4 bases; unmatched junction bases: 8. CDR1 is SSHAT and CDR2 is FNYEAQ in the germline V gene (reference sequence). The CDR3 totals 15 residues. Partial CDR3 DNA: TGTGCCAGCAGTAATAGCGGGGGAGGGTCAGATACG. The encoded protein is CASSNSGGGSDT. The full CDR3 protein reads CASSNSGGGSDTQYF.

On this clone: The CDR3 end is not reached by the read, which stops 3 residues before it; the germline J gene fills it in. The chain uses TRBV5-1 and TRBJ2-7; tentative D call: TRBD1 (6 bases). The CDR3 runs 16 residues. The V gene's germline CDR1 is SGHRS and CDR2 YFSETQ. V lost 5 bases to trimming and J lost 2 bases, with 20 bases between them. The CDR3 bases that were read are TGCGCCAGCAGAAACTCAGGGGCATCAGACGCCTACGAG. Translation: CASRNSGASDAYE. The full CDR3 reads CASRNSGASDAYEQYF. Supplemented by reference TRBV5-1 and TRBJ2-7, the full variable domain reads KAGVTQTPRYLIKTRGQQVTLSCSPISGHRSVSWYQQTPGQGLQFLFEYFSETQRNKGNFPGRFSGRQFSNSRSEMNVSTLELGDSALYLCASRNSGASDAYEQYFGPGTRLTVT.

This clone has just a few counts. The read is 3 residues too short to cover the CDR3 end, so that end is filled in from the germline J gene. The V call is TRBV7-8, the J call TRBJ1-2; D unclear. The CDR3 loop spans 12 amino acids. Trimming removed 5 bases at V and 5 bases at J, with 9 bases between. CDR1 SGHVS and CDR2 FQNEAQ come from the germline V gene. Here the CDR3 reads CASSQARYGYTF. The CDR3 DNA, read in part, is TGTGCCAGCAGCCAAGCCCGATATGGC.

In its sample, this clone was seen a few times. The observed sequence ends 3 residues before the CDR3 terminus, with the missing tail filled in from the germline J gene. The V gene is TRBV7-9, the J gene TRBJ1-4; D possibly corresponds to TRBD1 (6 bases). This CDR3 region has 13 residues. The ends were cut back, 7 bases at V and 3 bases at J, with 9 bases in the middle. Per the germline V gene, CDR1 is SEHNR and CDR2 is FQNEAQ (reference sequence). Incomplete CDR3 DNA: TGTGCCAGCACGGGACACCCTAATGAAAAA. Its translation is CASTGHPNEK. In full, the CDR3 is CASTGHPNEKLFF.

In this sample, this clone turned up many times. The read ends 3 residues early relative to the CDR3; the germline J gene fills the gap. The chain joins TRBV27 to TRBJ2-7; D unresolved. The CDR3 loop spans 13 amino acids. The germline V and J ends were trimmed by 6 bases and 0 bases, with 9 bases remaining between them. Germline CDR1 MNHEY, CDR2 SMNVEV (reference sequence). CDR3 sequence: CASSPGISYEQYF. The CDR3 bases that were read are TGTGCCAGCAGCCCAGGTATCTCCTACGAG.

This clone occurred a few times. Read data end 3 residues before the CDR3 end; the end is taken from the germline J gene. This rearrangement joins TRBV18 to TRBJ2-1; 10 nucleotides match TRBD2. V was clipped by 8 bases and J by 8 bases; unmatched bases: 15. Per the germline V gene, CDR1 is KGHSH and CDR2 is LQKENI. The CDR3 is 16 residues long. The sequenced part of the CDR3 DNA is TGTGCCAGCAGATACACCGGGACTAGCGAAGGGGATGAG. The encoded protein is CASRYTGTSEGDE. The entire CDR3 is CASRYTGTSEGDEQFF. Full variable domain (remainder filled in from reference TRBV18 and TRBJ2-1): NAGVMQNPRHLVRRRGQEARLRCSPMKGHSHVYWYRQLPEEGLKFMVYLQKENIIDESGMPKERFSAEFPKEGPSILRIQQVVRGDSAAYFCASRYTGTSEGDEQFFGPGTRLTVL.

This clone has a count of ten or more. The DNA read from the CDR3 is TGTGCCATCAGCAGGGGGGAGCATGGC. This gives the protein CAISRGEHG. The whole CDR3 is CAISRGEHGYTF. J is TRBJ1-2 and V is TRBV10-3; 7 bases are a match to TRBD1. The CDR3 end lies 3 residues beyond the end of the read and is filled in from the germline J gene. V dropped 6 bases and J dropped 6; count of bases not matched to a gene: 4. The CDR3 totals 12 residues. CDR1 and CDR2 from the germline V gene are ENHRY and SYGVKD.

The table lists this clone with many counts. The read falls 3 residues short of the CDR3 end, and the missing part is taken from the germline J gene. The J gene is TRBJ2-1, the V gene TRBV5-1; TRBD1 matches 8 bases. This CDR3 comprises 19 residues. The V and J ends lost 1 base and 0 bases, in that order; junction bases with no gene match: 12. CDR1 and CDR2 (germline): SGHRS, YFSETQ. CDR3 in amino acids: CASSLPDGQGHSSYNEQFF. CDR3 DNA, as far as it was read: TGCGCCAGCAGCTTGCCCGATGGACAGGGCCATAGCTCCTACAATGAG.

This clone was counted only a few times. The read comes to an end 3 residues before the CDR3 does, leaving the germline J gene to fill in the end. The V and J genes are TRBV7-2 and TRBJ1-2; the D is unclear. The CDR3 consists of 13 residues. The germline V and J ends were trimmed by 5 bases and 4 bases, with 11 bases remaining between them. Germline V gives CDR1 SGHTA, CDR2 FQGNSA. CDR3 bases read: TGTGCCAGCAGCCGCGGGTTACTCTATGGC. Translated, it gives CASSRGLLYG. Given in full, the CDR3 is CASSRGLLYGYTF.

Turning to this clone: The CDR3 goes on 3 residues after the read ends, and that part is filled in from the germline J gene. The chain recombines TRBV18 with TRBJ1-3; 7 positions agree with TRBD1. The junction had 14 bases not matched to a gene; V was cut back by 1 base and J by 2 bases. The CDR3 extends over 19 amino acids. In germline, CDR1 is KGHSH, CDR2 LQKENI. Incomplete CDR3 DNA: TGTGCCAGCTCACCACTCCTGGGTCAGGGGGAGATTGCTGGAAACACC. Amino acid sequence: CASSPLLGQGEIAGNT. The whole CDR3 is CASSPLLGQGEIAGNTIYF.

Ten or more counts support this clone. The CDR3 goes on 3 residues after the read ends, and that part is filled in from the germline J gene. The chain carries TRBV18 and TRBJ2-4; 9 positions agree with TRBD1. The CDR3 loop spans 17 amino acids. The germline V gene encodes CDR1 KGHSH and CDR2 LQKENI. The V segment lost 1 base and the J segment 5 bases; nucleotides outside the gene matches: 9. The CDR3 DNA, read in part, is TGTGCCAGCTCACCACTTCCGGGACAGGGTCCGGAAAACATT. Residues: CASSPLPGQGPENI. The entire CDR3 protein is CASSPLPGQGPENIQYF.

As to this clone: The CDR3 is cut off 3 residues early in the read; its end comes from the germline J gene. V gene TRBV7-8 combines with J gene TRBJ1-1; D is perhaps TRBD1 (5 bases). The CDR3 has 16 amino acids. The germline V gene has CDR1 SGHVS and CDR2 FQNEAQ. V lost 5 bases and J lost 3, with 19 bases in between. The sequenced part of the CDR3 DNA is TGTGCCAGCAGCCCAACCGGGCGGGGGAGGTACACTGAA. Its translation: CASSPTGRGRYTE. The entire CDR3 protein reads CASSPTGRGRYTEAFF.

Notes on this clone: The CDR3 end is not reached by the read, which stops 3 residues before it; the germline J gene fills it in. V gene TRBV19 combines with J gene TRBJ2-7, with D unresolved. The CDR3 is 12 residues long. Trimming stripped 5 bases from V and 0 bases from J, with 5 bases between. Germline V gene data show CDR1 as LNHDA and CDR2 as SQIVND (reference sequence). Incomplete CDR3 DNA: TGTGCCAGTAGTCCCAGCTCCTACGAG. Translated, it gives CASSPSSYE. The entire CDR3 protein reads CASSPSSYEQYF.